Sequencing of this TCR beta chain was carried out in a study of T cell responses to AZD1222 COVID-19 vaccine. Findings of the study overall: Spike-wide vaccine-associated CD4 TCRs dominated at 160-218 and 743-854.

Measured with immunoSEQ multiplex PCR; TCRdb has only the in-frame clones, and not every one. The data hold tens of thousands of clones, with around 86% observed a single time. To note about this clone: Its target is unknown.

This CDR3 is built from 16 residues. Germline V lookup: CDR1 SNHLY, CDR2 FYNNEI. Trimming removed 3 bases from V and 0 bases from J, with 9 bases in between. The specimen comprised peripheral blood, sampled on day 0 of AZD1222 vaccination. This receptor was identified in an adult in good health. This chain uses TRBV2 with TRBJ2-6, with a weak D call TRBD1 (6 bases). CDR3 bases: TGTGCCAGCAGTGAGACAGGCCCCTCTGGGGCCAACGTCCTGACTTTC. Protein: CASSETGPSGANVLTF. Together with reference TRBV2 and TRBJ2-6, the CDR3 gives the full variable domain: EPEVTQTPSHQVTQMGQEVILRCVPISNHLYFYWYRQILGQKVEFLVSFYNNEISEKSEIFDDQFSVERPDGSNFTLKIRSTKLEDSAMYFCASSETGPSGANVLTFGAGSRLTVL.